The 6 T cell receptor beta chains below were found in one sample sequenced in a study of T cell repertoires in cytomegalovirus infection. TCRdb reanalysed the reads using MiXCR and keeps one entry per CDR3 protein. The data show 450,000 to 650,000 distinct CDR3 sequences, less than 30% seen once. Sequences were obtained from PBMCs. Receptors originate from a human donor in good health (CMV status not recorded). Some clones in this sample may be carry-over from other donors' samples.

Many counts were recorded for this clonotype. The rearrangement links TRBV7-2 to TRBJ1-3; D call uncertain. The CDR3 is 16 amino acids. V lost 2 bases, J lost 0 bases, and 11 bases lay in between. Germline V gene sequence: CDR1 SGHTA, CDR2 FQGNSA. The CDR3 loop reads CASSLKSGPSGNTIYF. The DNA of the CDR3 is TGTGCCAGCAGCTTAAAAAGTGGACCCTCTGGAAACACCATATATTTT.

This clonotype was detected only a few times. The rearrangement joins TRBV30 to TRBJ2-5, with 8 bases identical to TRBD1. The length of the CDR3 is 15 residues. Germline V CDR1 and CDR2: GTSNPN, SVGIG (reference sequence). The CDR3 sequence is CGTKSGQGASETQYF. CDR3 sequence (DNA): TGTGGAACTAAGTCGGGGCAGGGGGCGTCGGAGACCCAGTACTTC.

This chain connects TRBV6-6 to TRBJ1-2; D is perhaps TRBD1 (5 bases). CDR3 length: 15 amino acids. V was trimmed by 10 bases and J by 3 bases, leaving 21 bases between them. CDR1 is MNHNY and CDR2 is SVGAGI in the germline V gene (reference sequence). The CDR3 spells CATQVDSTMYYGYTF. CDR3 DNA sequence: TGTGCCACCCAAGTCGACAGCACGATGTACTATGGCTACACCTTC.

This rearrangement joins TRBV7-6 to TRBJ1-6, with D perhaps TRBD1 (6 bases). V lost 3 bases and J 15 bases, leaving 15 bases between the germline ends. This CDR3 comprises 13 residues. CDR1 SGHVS and CDR2 FNYEAQ come from the germline V gene. CDR3: CASSLEAGGHLHF. CDR3 in DNA: TGTGCCAGCAGCTTGGAGGCCGGGGGACACCTCCACTTT.

This clonotype turned up a few times. The chain employs TRBV12-3 or TRBV12-4 and TRBJ2-1; 7 bases agree with TRBD2. V lost 6 bases and J lost 11; bases outside the gene matches: 4. The CDR3 has 11 residues. DNA of the CDR3: TGTGCCAGCAGAAGCGGGGCGAAGCAGTTCTTC. Protein product: CASRSGAKQFF.

This clonotype was seen many times. The chain employs TRBV12-3 or TRBV12-4 and TRBJ1-1; D possibly corresponds to TRBD1 (6 bases). Trimming took 6 bases from V and 2 from J, leaving 16 bases between them. This CDR3 contains 15 residues. This CDR3 is CASSIGRGSNTEAFF. CDR3 coding DNA: TGTGCCAGCAGCATCGGCAGGGGCAGTAACACTGAAGCTTTCTTT.